This is a list of T cell receptor beta chains from one sample in a study of cytomegalovirus exposure and HLA in healthy donors. Using immunoSEQ multiplex PCR, the repertoire was profiled, and TCRdb retains in-frame clones only, with some absent. The table records 130,000 or so clones, approximately 85% of them present only once. The sequenced sample consisted of PBMCs. These receptors originate from a woman in her thirties in good health and CMV-seropositive. Each CDR3 is given without its conserved first and last residue. The order of the fields is V gene, CDR3 protein.

V: TRBV7-6
CDR3: ASSLDREHEQY

V: TRBV19
CDR3: ASSHRTGKGNTEAF

V: TRBV5-6
CDR3: ASSLKKPGLAGSKETQY

V: TRBV5-1
CDR3: ASSAEQGVRTEAF

V: TRBV28
CDR3: ASSPGLAEQF

V: TRBV9
CDR3: ASSVTGGWEGYT

V: TRBV4-1
CDR3: ASSHTHSEENIQY

V: TRBV11-2
CDR3: ASSSTGGARNTEAF

V: TRBV9
CDR3: ASSVGLAGDTQY

V: TRBV10-3
CDR3: AISDGTGDQPQH

V: TRBV11-2
CDR3: ASSPLVQPPYEQY

V: TRBV9
CDR3: ASSLPPLREQY

V: TRBV9
CDR3: ASSVTTSSYEQY

V: TRBV11-3
CDR3: ASSLSGRLDTQY

V: TRBV7-7
CDR3: ASSFVQGETGELF

V: TRBV6-1
CDR3: ASSGRPFRGMDSPLH

V: TRBV6-5
CDR3: ASSYHRDIVPQH

V: TRBV13
CDR3: ASSRDRGHGNTIY

V: TRBV2
CDR3: ASMQTTSGNTIY

V: TRBV28
CDR3: ASSFSFPLHEQY